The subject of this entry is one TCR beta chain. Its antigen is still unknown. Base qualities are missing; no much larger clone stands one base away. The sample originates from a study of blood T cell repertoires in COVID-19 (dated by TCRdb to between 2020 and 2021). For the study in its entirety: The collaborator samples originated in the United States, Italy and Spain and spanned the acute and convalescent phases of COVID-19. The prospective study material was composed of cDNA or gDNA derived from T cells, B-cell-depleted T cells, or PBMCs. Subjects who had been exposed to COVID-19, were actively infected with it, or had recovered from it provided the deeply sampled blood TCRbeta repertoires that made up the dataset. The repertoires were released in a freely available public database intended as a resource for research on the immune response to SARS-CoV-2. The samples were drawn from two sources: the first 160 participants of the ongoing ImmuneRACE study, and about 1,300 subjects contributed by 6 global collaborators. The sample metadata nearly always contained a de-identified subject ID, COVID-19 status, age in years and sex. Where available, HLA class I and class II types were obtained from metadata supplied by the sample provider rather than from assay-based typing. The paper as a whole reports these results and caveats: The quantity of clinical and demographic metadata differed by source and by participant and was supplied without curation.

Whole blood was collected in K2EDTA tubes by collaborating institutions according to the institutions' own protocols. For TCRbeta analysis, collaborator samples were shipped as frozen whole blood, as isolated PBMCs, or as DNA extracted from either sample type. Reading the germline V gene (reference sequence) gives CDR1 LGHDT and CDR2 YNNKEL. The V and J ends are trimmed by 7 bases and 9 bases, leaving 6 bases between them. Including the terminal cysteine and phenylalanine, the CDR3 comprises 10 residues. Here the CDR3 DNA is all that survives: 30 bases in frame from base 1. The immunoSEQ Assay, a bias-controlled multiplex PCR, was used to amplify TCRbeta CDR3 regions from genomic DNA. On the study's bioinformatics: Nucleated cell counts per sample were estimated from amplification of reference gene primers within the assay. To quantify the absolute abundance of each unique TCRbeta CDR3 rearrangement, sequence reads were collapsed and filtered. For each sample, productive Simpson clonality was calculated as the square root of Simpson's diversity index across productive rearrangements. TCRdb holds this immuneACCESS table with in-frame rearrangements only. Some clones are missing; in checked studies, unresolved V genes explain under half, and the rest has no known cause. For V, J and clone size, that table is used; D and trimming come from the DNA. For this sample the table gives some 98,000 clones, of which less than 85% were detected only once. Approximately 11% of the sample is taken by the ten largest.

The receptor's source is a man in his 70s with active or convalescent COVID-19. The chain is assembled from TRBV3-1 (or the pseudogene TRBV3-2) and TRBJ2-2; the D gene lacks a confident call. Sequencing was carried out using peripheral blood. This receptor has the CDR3 CASTGWELFF. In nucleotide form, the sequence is TGTGCCAGCACCGGGTGGGAGCTGTTTTTT.